The clone carrying this TCR beta chain was picked up a small number of times. The record originates from a study of blood T cell repertoires in COVID-19. Trimming removed 4 bases from V and 4 bases from J, with 10 bases in between. The CDR3 has 13 amino acids. The germline V gene has CDR1 LGHDT and CDR2 YNNKEL (reference sequence). Individuals aged about 18 to 89 years were recruited from 24 US areas. Self-reported history from a screening survey and questionnaire set each donor's cohort. Authors' analysis steps: The assay estimated nucleated cells by amplifying reference gene primers. Here immunoSEQ multiplex PCR was the method, and the copy in TCRdb shows in-frame clones only, minus some. V and J calls and clone size are given by that table; D and trimming were obtained from the DNA. The sample contains roughly 150,000 clones, roughly 84% of which appear only once.

Source material: PBMCs or T cells enriched from blood (not recorded which). The origin of this receptor is a man aged 55 to 70 who had recovered from COVID-19. The rearrangement uses TRBV3-1 (or the pseudogene TRBV3-2) and TRBJ1-2, with D possibly being TRBD1 (5 bases). The CDR3 DNA reads as TGTGCCAGCAGCCGCGGGGGGAGCTATGGCTACACCTTC. Translated, it gives CASSRGGSYGYTF.